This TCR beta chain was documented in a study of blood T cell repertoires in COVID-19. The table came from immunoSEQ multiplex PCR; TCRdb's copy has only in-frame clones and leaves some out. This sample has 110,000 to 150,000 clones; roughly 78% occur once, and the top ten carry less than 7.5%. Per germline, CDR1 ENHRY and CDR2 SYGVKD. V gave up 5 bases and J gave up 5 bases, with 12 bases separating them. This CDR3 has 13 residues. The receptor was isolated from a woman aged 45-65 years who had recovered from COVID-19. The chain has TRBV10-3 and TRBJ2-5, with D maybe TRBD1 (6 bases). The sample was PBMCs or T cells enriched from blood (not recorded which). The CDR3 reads CAISPDRRETQYF. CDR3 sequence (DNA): TGTGCCATCAGTCCTGACAGGCGGGAGACCCAGTACTTC.